The present T cell receptor (beta chain) was sequenced within a study of breast tumors, draining lymph nodes, adjacent tissues. Broader study findings: Tumors had less TCR diversity than lymph nodes, more than nontumor tissue. Luminal-like breast cancer showed significantly higher tumor–nontumor repertoire similarity than basal-like.

This clonotype was observed a single time. No antigen is known for it. The CDR3 length is 16 residues. The ends lost 5 bases at V and 2 bases at J; junction bases unmatched: 7. Looked up from germline, CDR1 is MNHEY and CDR2 is SVGAGI. MiXCR, applied by TCRdb to the multiplex PCR reads, yields one record per CDR3 protein. This sample carries approximately 13,000 distinct CDR3 sequences, around half of them seen once, and the ten largest clones take 41%. The sequencing input was tumor-adjacent breast tissue. This sequence was found in a female donor with breast cancer. Some clones in this sample may be carry-over from other donors' samples. The chain combines TRBV6-5 with TRBJ1-5, with TRBD1 matching 9 bases. CDR3 protein: CASSAGTGSRNQPQHF. In nucleotides, the CDR3 is TGTGCCAGCAGTGCCGGGACAGGGTCGCGCAATCAGCCCCAGCATTTT.